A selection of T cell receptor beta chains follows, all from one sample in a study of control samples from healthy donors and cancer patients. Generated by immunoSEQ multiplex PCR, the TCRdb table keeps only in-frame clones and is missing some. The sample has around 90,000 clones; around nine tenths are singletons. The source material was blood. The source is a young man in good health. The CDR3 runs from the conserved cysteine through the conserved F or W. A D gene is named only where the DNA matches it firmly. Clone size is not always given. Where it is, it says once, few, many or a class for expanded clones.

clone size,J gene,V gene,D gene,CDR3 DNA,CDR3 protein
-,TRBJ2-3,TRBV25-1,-,TGTGCCAGCAGTGAATGGACGGAGGCAGATACGCAGTATTTT,CASSEWTEADTQYF
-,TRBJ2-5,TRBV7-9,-,TGTGCCAGCAGCCGTGAGAGGGGGGCGCGGGAGACCCAGTACTTC,CASSRERGARETQYF
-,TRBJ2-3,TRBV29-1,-,TGCAGCGTTGACCCAGGCACAGATACGCAGTATTTT,CSVDPGTDTQYF
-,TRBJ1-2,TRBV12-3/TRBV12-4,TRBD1,TGTGCCAGCAGCTCTACAGGGGTTTCTGGCTACACCTTC,CASSSTGVSGYTF
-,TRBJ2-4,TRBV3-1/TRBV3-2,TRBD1,TGTGCCAGCAGCCAAGTCGAGGGGGCGAATCAGTACTTC,CASSQVEGANQYF
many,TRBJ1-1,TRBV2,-,TGTGCCAGCAGGGGGGAATTGAACACTGAAGCTTTCTTT,CASRGELNTEAFF
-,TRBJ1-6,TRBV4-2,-,TGTGCCAGCAGCCAAGATTGGAATAGAGATTCACCCCTCCACTTT,CASSQDWNRDSPLHF
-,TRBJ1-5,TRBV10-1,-,TGCGCCAGCAGTGACCTCACAGGTATGGGCAATCAGCCCCAGCATTTT,CASSDLTGMGNQPQHF
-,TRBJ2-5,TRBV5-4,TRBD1,TGTGCCAGCAGCTTGGAGGGGGCTTCAGAGACCCAGTACTTC,CASSLEGASETQYF
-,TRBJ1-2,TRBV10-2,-,TGCGCCAGCGGAACAGGGCCAAGTAGCTATGGCTACACCTTC,CASGTGPSSYGYTF
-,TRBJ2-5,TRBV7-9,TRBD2,TGTGCCAGCAGATCCCTAGCGGGGTACCAAGAGGCCCAGTACTTC,CASRSLAGYQEAQYF
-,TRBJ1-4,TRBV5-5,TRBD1,TGTGCCAGCAGCCCGGACAGGGAAAAACTGTTTTTT,CASSPDREKLFF
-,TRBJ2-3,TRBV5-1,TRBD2,TGCGCCAGCTCGGGACTATCAAGCACAGATACGCAGTATTTT,CASSGLSSTDTQYF
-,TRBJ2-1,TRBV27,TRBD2,TGTGCCAGCAGTCCAGGACTAGCGGGGGGGAATGAGCAGTTCTTC,CASSPGLAGGNEQFF
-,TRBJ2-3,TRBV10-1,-,TGCGCCAGCAGTGCCCACAGGTTGGAGCTCGCAGATACGCAGTATTTT,CASSAHRLELADTQYF
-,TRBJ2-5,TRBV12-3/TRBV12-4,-,TGTGCCAGCACCCTGCGGGTCGAAGAGACCCAGTACTTC,CASTLRVEETQYF
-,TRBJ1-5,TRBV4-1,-,TGCGCCAGCAGCCACCCAGGCGAAGGACAGCCCCAGCATTTT,CASSHPGEGQPQHF
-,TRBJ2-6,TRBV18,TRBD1,TGTGCCAGCTCACAAAGGGACAGTTCTGGGGCCAACGTCCTGACTTTC,CASSQRDSSGANVLTF
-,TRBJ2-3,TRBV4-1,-,TGCGCCAGCAGCCAAGAAATGAGCACAGATACGCAGTATTTT,CASSQEMSTDTQYF
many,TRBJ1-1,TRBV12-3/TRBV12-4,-,TGTGCCAGCAGTCTCGACAGGTTCACTGAAGCTTTCTTT,CASSLDRFTEAFF
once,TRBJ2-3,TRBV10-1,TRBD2,TGCGCCAGCAGTGGAAATAGCGGGGGAAGCACAGATACGCAGTATTTT,CASSGNSGGSTDTQYF
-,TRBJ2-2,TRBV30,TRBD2,TGTGCCTGGAGTGGAGGGGTAGCGGGGTACCGCACCGGGGAGCTGTTTTTT,CAWSGGVAGYRTGELFF
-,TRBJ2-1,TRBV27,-,TGTGCCAGCAGTTTATCACCTCCCCTGACGGGGGCGTACGATGGCAATGAGCAGTTCTTC,CASSLSPPLTGAYDGNEQFF
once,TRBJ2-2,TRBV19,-,TGTGCCAGTACTGACGCGAACACCGGGGAGCTGTTTTTT,CASTDANTGELFF
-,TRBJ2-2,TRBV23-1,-,TGCGCCAGCAGTCCCTGGTTTGGCGGGTGGGTCACCGGGGAGCTGTTTTTT,CASSPWFGGWVTGELFF
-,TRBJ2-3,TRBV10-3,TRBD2,TGTGCCATCAGTGAGTCCGGCGGGGGGGGAGATACGCAGTATTTT,CAISESGGGGDTQYF
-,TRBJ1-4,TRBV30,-,TGTGCCTGGAATCGGGGGGGGTCAACTAATGAAAAACTGTTTTTT,CAWNRGGSTNEKLFF
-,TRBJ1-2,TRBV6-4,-,TGTGCCAGCAGTCCCGAACCAGGGCGGTATGGCTACACCTTC,CASSPEPGRYGYTF
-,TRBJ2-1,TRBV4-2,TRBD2,TGTGCCAGCAGCCCCATGCGGGGGGATCACAATGAGCAGTTCTTC,CASSPMRGDHNEQFF
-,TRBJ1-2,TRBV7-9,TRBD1,TGTGCCAGCAGCTTATCTGGACAGGGGGCCGGCTACACCTTC,CASSLSGQGAGYTF
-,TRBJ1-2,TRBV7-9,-,TGTGCCAGCAGCTTCGGGGCGGCTTTAGACTATGGCTACACCTTC,CASSFGAALDYGYTF
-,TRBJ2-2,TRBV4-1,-,TGCGCCAGCAGAGGCCCTGCGGACGGGGAGCTGTTTTTT,CASRGPADGELFF
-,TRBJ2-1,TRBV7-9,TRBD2,TGTGCCAGCACCCTTAGCGGGGGCCCGGTATACAATGAGCAGTTCTTC,CASTLSGGPVYNEQFF
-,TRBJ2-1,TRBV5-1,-,TGCGCCAGCAGCCCAGGACAGCCGGGATACAATGAGCAGTTCTTC,CASSPGQPGYNEQFF
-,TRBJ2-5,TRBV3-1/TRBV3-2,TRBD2,TGTGCCAGCAGCCAAGCCGGGACTAGCGGGGGCACAGGTGGGACCCAGTACTTC,CASSQAGTSGGTGGTQYF
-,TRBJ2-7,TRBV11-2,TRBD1,TGTGCCAGCAGCTTAGGACAGGGAAGCTCCTACGAGCAGTACTTC,CASSLGQGSSYEQYF
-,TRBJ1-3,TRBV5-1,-,TGCGCCAGCAGGCCCGGGGAGGCTGGAAACACCATATATTTT,CASRPGEAGNTIYF
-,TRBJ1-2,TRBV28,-,TGTGCCAGCAGTCCGACGGACCTGGGCTATGGCTACACCTTC,CASSPTDLGYGYTF
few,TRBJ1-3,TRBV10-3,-,TGTGCCATCAATCCCGGTGGGGTCTCTGGAAACACCATATATTTT,CAINPGGVSGNTIYF
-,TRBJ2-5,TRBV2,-,TGTGCCAGCAGTACCCGGACCGGGAGCCAAGAGACCCAGTACTTC,CASSTRTGSQETQYF